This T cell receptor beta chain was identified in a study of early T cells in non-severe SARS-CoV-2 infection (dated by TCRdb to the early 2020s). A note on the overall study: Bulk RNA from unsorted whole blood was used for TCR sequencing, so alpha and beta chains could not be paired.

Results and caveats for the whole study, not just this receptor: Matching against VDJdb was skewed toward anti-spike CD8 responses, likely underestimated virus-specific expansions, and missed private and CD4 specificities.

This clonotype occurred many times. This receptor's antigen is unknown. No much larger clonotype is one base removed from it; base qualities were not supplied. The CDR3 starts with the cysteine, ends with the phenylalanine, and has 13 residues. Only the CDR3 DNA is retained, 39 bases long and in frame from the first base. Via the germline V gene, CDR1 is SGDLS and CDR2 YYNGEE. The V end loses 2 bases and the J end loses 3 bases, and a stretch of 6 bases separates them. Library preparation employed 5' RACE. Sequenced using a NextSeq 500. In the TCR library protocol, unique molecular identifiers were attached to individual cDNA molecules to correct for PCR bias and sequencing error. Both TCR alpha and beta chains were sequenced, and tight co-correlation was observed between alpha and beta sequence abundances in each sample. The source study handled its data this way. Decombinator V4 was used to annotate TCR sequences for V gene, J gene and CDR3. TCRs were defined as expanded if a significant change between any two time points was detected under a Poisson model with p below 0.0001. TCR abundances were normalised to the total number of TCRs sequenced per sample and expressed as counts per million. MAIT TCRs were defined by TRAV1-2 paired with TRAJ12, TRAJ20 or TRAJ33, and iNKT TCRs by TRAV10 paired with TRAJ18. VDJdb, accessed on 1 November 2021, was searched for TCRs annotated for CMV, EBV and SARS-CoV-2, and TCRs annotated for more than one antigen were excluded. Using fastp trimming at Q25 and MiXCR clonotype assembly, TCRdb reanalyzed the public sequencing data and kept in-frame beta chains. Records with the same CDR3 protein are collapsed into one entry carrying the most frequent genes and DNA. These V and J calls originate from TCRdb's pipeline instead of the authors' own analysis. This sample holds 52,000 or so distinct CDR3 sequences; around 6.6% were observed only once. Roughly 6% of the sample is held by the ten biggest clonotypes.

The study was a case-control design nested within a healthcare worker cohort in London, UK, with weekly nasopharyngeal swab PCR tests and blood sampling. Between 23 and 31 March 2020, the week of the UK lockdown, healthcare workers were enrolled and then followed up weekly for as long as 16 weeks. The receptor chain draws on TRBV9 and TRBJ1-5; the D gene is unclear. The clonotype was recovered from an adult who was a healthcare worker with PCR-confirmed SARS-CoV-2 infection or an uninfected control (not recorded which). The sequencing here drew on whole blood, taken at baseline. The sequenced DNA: TGTGCCAGCAGCGTCGAGCACAATCAGCCCCAGCATTTT. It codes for CASSVEHNQPQHF.